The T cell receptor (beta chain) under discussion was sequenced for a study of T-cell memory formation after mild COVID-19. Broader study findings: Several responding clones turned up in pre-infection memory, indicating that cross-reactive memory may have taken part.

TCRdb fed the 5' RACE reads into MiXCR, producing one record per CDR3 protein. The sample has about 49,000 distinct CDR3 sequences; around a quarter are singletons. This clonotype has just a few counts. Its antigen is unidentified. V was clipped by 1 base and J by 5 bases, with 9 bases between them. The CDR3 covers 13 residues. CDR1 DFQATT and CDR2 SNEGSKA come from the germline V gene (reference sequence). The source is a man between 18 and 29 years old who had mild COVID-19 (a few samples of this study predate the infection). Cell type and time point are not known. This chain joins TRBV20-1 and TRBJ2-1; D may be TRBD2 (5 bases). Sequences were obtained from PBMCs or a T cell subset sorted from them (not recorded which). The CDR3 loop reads CSARAATNNEQFF. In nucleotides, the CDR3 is TGCAGTGCTAGAGCCGCGACTAACAATGAGCAGTTCTTC.